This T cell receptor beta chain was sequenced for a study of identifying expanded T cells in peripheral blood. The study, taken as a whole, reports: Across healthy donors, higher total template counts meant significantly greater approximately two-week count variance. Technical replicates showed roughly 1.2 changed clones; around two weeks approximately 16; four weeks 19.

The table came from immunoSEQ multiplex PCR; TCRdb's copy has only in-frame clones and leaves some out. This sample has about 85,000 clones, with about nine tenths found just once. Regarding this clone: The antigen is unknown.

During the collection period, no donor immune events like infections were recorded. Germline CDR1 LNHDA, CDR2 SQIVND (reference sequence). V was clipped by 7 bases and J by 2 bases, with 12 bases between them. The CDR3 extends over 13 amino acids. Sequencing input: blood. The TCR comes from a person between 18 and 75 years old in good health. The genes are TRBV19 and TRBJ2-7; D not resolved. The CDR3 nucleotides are TGTGCCAGTAAACCGACCGAGACCTACGAGCAGTACTTC. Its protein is CASKPTETYEQYF. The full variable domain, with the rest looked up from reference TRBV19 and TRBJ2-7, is DGGITQSPKYLFRKEGQNVTLSCEQNLNHDAMYWYRQDPGQGLRLIYYSQIVNDFQKGDIAEGYSVSREKKESFPLTVTSAQKNPTAFYLCASKPTETYEQYFGPGTRLTVT.